This T cell receptor (beta chain) was identified in a study of blood T cells in healthy people across ages. The CDR3 spans 13 residues. The V and J ends lost 6 bases and 0 bases respectively, with 11 bases between them. Germline V CDR1 and CDR2: DFQATT, SNEGSKA (reference sequence). Alongside a J-beta primer mix, a sample-barcoded 5' primer served in a second PCR lasting about 6 to 12 cycles. Every sample returned 2.5 million or more CDR3-containing paired-end reads. TCRdb independently ran MiXCR on the 5' RACE reads; one entry per CDR3 protein. The sample includes 1.8 million or so distinct CDR3 sequences, approximately 39% of them seen just once.

This clonotype was obtained from a human donor in good health. The chain links TRBV20-1 to TRBJ1-2; D uncertain. Sequencing input: blood. This CDR3 reads CSARVNTNYGYTF. Here the CDR3 DNA reads TGCAGTGCCCGGGTCAATACTAACTATGGCTACACCTTC.